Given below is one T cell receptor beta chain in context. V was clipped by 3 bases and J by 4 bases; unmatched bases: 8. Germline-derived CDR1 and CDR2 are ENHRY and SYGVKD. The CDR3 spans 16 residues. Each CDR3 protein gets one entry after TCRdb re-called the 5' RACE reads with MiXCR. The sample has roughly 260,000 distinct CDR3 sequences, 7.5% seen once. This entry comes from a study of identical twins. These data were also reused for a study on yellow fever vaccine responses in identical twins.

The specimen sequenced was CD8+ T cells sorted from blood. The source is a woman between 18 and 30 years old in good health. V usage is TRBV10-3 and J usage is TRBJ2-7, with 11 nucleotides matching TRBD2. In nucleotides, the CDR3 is TGTGCCATCAGTGAACCGATCACTAGCGGGAGATACGAGCAGTACTTC. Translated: CAISEPITSGRYEQYF.